This T cell receptor beta chain emerged from a study of OX40 agonist ivuxolimab in advanced cancers. The wider study: At around 81% male, the cohort had a mean age of 60 years, ranging from roughly 20 to 90.

The table lists this clone with a few counts. The antigen is unknown. The assay was immunoSEQ multiplex PCR, and TCRdb's table has in-frame clones only and misses some. Of about 72,000 clones in the sample, around 83% were seen once. Patients who had autoimmune disease history or got systemic immunosuppression were left out. V was trimmed by 5 bases and J by 10 bases, leaving 38 bases between them. CDR1 is GTSNPN and CDR2 is SVGIG in the germline V gene (reference sequence). This CDR3 has 19 amino acids. General study results and limits: Both blood CD4+ and CD8+ T cells showed clonal growth by week 6 at 0.1 to 3.0 mg/kg. In general, CD8+ T cells held more expanded clones than CD4+ did, on average.

V and J are TRBV30 and TRBJ1-1; D gene uncertain. Source: CD4+ or CD8+ T cells sorted from blood, taken in a trial of the OX40 agonist ivuxolimab. This TCR was sampled from an adult with an advanced solid tumor such as melanoma, head and neck, liver or kidney cancer. The CDR3 reads CAWSVGPYPPEVRSGGAFF. The CDR3 nucleotides read TGTGCCTGGTCTGTAGGCCCCTATCCTCCCGAAGTTCGTAGTGGAGGAGCTTTCTTT. The whole variable domain, remainder taken from reference TRBV30 and TRBJ1-1, is SQTIHQWPATLVQPVGSPLSLECTVEGTSNPNLYWYRQAAGRGLQLLFYSVGIGQISSEVPQNLSASRPQDRQFILSSKKLLLSDSGFYLCAWSVGPYPPEVRSGGAFFGQGTRLTVV.